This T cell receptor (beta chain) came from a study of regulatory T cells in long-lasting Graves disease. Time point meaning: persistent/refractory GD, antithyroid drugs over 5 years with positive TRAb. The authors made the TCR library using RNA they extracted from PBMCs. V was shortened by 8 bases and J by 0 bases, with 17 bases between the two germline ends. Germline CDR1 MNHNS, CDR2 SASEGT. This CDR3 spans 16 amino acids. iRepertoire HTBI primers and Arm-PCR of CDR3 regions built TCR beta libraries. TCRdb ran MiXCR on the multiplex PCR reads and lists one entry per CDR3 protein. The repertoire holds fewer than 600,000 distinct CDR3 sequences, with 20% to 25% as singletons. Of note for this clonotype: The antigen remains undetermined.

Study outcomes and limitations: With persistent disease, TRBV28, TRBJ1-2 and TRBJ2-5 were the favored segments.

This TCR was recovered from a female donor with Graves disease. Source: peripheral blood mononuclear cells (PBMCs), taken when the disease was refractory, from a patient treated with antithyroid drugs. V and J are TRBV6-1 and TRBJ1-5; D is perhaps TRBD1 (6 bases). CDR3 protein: CASGLGGGYSNQPQHF. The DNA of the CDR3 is TGTGCCAGCGGGCTAGGGGGGGGCTATAGCAATCAGCCCCAGCATTTT.